The rows below give T cell receptor beta chains drawn from one sample of a study of T cell changes during pregnancy in multiple sclerosis. Profiling relied on immunoSEQ multiplex PCR, and the TCRdb table lists in-frame clones only, not all of them. The data hold 60,000 to 65,000 clones, with about 90% observed a single time. Here the sequenced sample was peripheral blood, taken in the second trimester of pregnancy. These receptors were collected from a female donor in good health, enrolled as a control in a pregnancy study. CDR3s include the opening cysteine and the closing phenylalanine or tryptophan.

V: TRBV7-9
J: TRBJ2-7
CDR3: CASSRTGSPKYF

V: TRBV19
J: TRBJ1-1
CDR3: CASLTRVNTEAFF

V: TRBV27
J: TRBJ1-6
CDR3: CASSLSTGGQRTYNSPLHF

V: TRBV28
J: TRBJ2-7
CDR3: CASSLTGNTYEQYF

V: TRBV2
J: TRBJ2-2
CDR3: CASSEALGGKLFF

V: TRBV2
J: TRBJ2-7
CDR3: CASSVPGTAPYEQYF

V: TRBV11-2
J: TRBJ2-3
CDR3: CASSGPGLAGEIGTDTQYF

V: TRBV30
J: TRBJ2-5
CDR3: CAWAKQRTQETQYF

V: TRBV6-5
J: TRBJ1-1
CDR3: CASSYTYRDSEAFF

V: TRBV28
J: TRBJ2-7
CDR3: CASSPFGGPPSEQYF

V: TRBV28
J: TRBJ1-2
CDR3: CASSFRGNYGYTF

V: TRBV6-5
J: TRBJ1-6
CDR3: CASSSSGTGNSPLHF

V: TRBV5-4
J: TRBJ1-1
CDR3: CASSLRTDTEAFF

V: TRBV7-3
J: TRBJ1-1
CDR3: CASSSAGTGNTEAFF

V: TRBV28
J: TRBJ2-7
CDR3: CASSSGGSTTAEQYF

V: TRBV30
J: TRBJ2-2
CDR3: CAWSPASGRATETGELFF

V: TRBV21-1
J: TRBJ1-4
CDR3: CASSKPRDRGNEKLFF

V: TRBV27
J: TRBJ2-5
CDR3: CASSLFDRQETQYF

V: TRBV28
J: TRBJ1-5
CDR3: CASSFRDRSNQPQHF

V: TRBV18
J: TRBJ1-3
CDR3: CASSSQGTGNTIYF

V: TRBV7-8
J: TRBJ2-5
CDR3: CASSRGWGVETQYF

V: TRBV4-2
J: TRBJ2-5
CDR3: CASSQMQGLEETQYF

V: TRBV6-1
J: TRBJ1-2
CDR3: CASADSRGIYGYTF

V: TRBV9
J: TRBJ2-3
CDR3: CASSVAPPGSVADTQYF

V: TRBV9
J: TRBJ2-2
CDR3: CASSVPGLAGVGELFF

V: TRBV6-1
J: TRBJ1-1
CDR3: CASSATGRAEAFF

V: TRBV7-6
J: TRBJ2-1
CDR3: CASSLSKLAGNEQFF

V: TRBV6-5
J: TRBJ1-1
CDR3: CASSYSGQGKTEAFF

V: TRBV5-1
J: TRBJ2-7
CDR3: CASSLIGAYVEQYF

V: TRBV5-1
J: TRBJ2-1
CDR3: CASSSTSGNHNNEQFF

V: TRBV5-5
J: TRBJ2-7
CDR3: CASSLLRGQESYEQYF

V: TRBV5-1
J: TRBJ2-1
CDR3: CASSFLGTSGSNEQFF

V: TRBV4-1
J: TRBJ2-5
CDR3: CASSQDRAGLGETQYF

V: TRBV2
J: TRBJ1-5
CDR3: CASRETGGGQPQHF

V: TRBV10-1
J: TRBJ1-4
CDR3: CASSGQGVIEKLFF

V: TRBV9
J: TRBJ2-4
CDR3: CASSGLDYIQYF